The clone carrying this TCR beta chain was counted ten times or more. Recently diagnosed hyperthyroidism of less than 2 months' duration affected patients aged 18 to 65. Pregnant or lactating patients were excluded, as were those with uncontrolled infection or other autoimmune disease. Each diagnosis was grounded in clinical symptoms, serum thyroxine and TRAb, thyroid ultrasound, and orbital computed tomography. Amplification yielded TCR beta CDR3 regions, with RNA transcripts as the source. The HTBI primer set drove a first-round RT-PCR of the TCR CDR3. TCRdb re-called the multiplex PCR reads with MiXCR, one entry per CDR3 protein. Among approximately 220,000 distinct CDR3 sequences, approximately 20% were seen once, and the ten largest hold about 45%. This entry belongs to a study of T cells in Graves' hyperthyroidism and ophthalmopathy. Trimming at V came to 6 bases and at J to 5 bases, leaving 8 bases not matched to a gene. Looked up from germline, CDR1 is MNHEY and CDR2 is SVGEGT. The CDR3 runs to 15 residues.

This TCR came from a man aged 35 to 55 with Graves' hyperthyroidism. The chain combines TRBV6-2 or TRBV6-3 with TRBJ2-3; 10 bases match TRBD2. Source material: blood. The CDR3: CASRPLAGQRDTQYF. The CDR3 bases are TGTGCCAGCAGACCACTAGCGGGGCAGCGAGATACGCAGTATTTT.